The rows below give T cell receptor beta chains drawn from one sample of a study of T cells in Graves' hyperthyroidism and ophthalmopathy. One entry per CDR3 protein, called by TCRdb with MiXCR from the multiplex PCR reads. The table lists about 380,000 distinct CDR3 sequences, under 20% of them singletons. The sequenced sample was blood. These receptors were taken from a man in his late teens or twenties with Graves' ophthalmopathy. CDR3s include the opening cysteine and the closing phenylalanine or tryptophan. A D gene is named only where the DNA matches it firmly. Clone size is not always given. Where it is, it says once, few, many or a class for expanded clones.

>TRBV29-1|.|TRBJ1-1|many
CSTQVANTEAFF
TGCAGCACCCAGGTGGCGAACACTGAAGCTTTCTTT
>TRBV7-8|.|TRBJ1-1|many
CASSLGAGHSIYTEAFF
TGTGCCAGCAGCTTGGGAGCAGGGCATTCCATTTACACTGAAGCTTTCTTT
>TRBV2|TRBD2|TRBJ2-2|many
CASSEHGLAGGIANTGELFF
TGTGCCAGCAGTGAACATGGACTAGCGGGGGGGATTGCGAACACCGGGGAGCTGTTTTTT
>TRBV12-3/TRBV12-4|TRBD1|TRBJ1-2|many
CASSLTGPNYGYTF
TGTGCCAGCAGTTTGACAGGGCCTAACTATGGCTACACCTTC
>TRBV5-1|TRBD2|TRBJ2-5|.
CASSSRLAGVQETQYF
TGCGCCAGCAGTTCACGACTAGCGGGGGTTCAAGAGACCCAGTACTTC
>TRBV29-1|.|TRBJ1-2|many
CSVDKGASYGYTF
TGCAGCGTTGATAAAGGGGCGAGCTATGGCTACACCTTC
>TRBV18|TRBD1|TRBJ2-7|.
CASSPSTGGYEQYF
TGTGCCAGCTCACCCTCGACAGGGGGCTACGAGCAGTACTTC
>TRBV7-2|.|TRBJ2-1|many
CASSFEGGSYNEQFF
TGTGCCAGCAGCTTTGAAGGTGGCTCCTACAATGAGCAGTTCTTC
>TRBV29-1|.|TRBJ1-1|.
CSVNMRVTSSEAFF
TGCAGCGTTAATATGCGGGTAACCTCCTCTGAAGCTTTCTTT
>TRBV6-4|.|TRBJ1-5|.
CASIGEGPNQPQHF
TGTGCCAGCATTGGGGAGGGACCCAATCAGCCCCAGCATTTT
>TRBV18|.|TRBJ1-4|many
CASSPGSEKLFF
TGTGCCAGCTCACCCGGGAGTGAAAAACTGTTTTTT
>TRBV5-1|.|TRBJ1-2|few
CASSLRAGEGGYTF
TGCGCCAGCAGCTTGAGGGCAGGGGAAGGCGGCTACACCTTC
>TRBV27|TRBD1|TRBJ1-1|few
CASVQGGAGTEAFF
TGTGCCAGCGTCCAGGGGGGGGCGGGCACTGAAGCTTTCTTT
>TRBV18|.|TRBJ1-5|many
CASSPDHNSNQPQHF
TGTGCCAGCTCACCTGACCACAATAGCAATCAGCCCCAGCATTTT
>TRBV7-2|TRBD2|TRBJ2-3|many
CASSLVAGGFTDTQYF
TGTGCCAGCAGCTTAGTAGCGGGGGGATTTACAGATACGCAGTATTTT
>TRBV15|.|TRBJ2-7|.
CATSREGYEQYF
TGTGCCACCAGCAGAGAGGGGTACGAGCAGTACTTC
>TRBV5-1|TRBD1|TRBJ2-7|many
CASSSHPRQGYEQYF
TGCGCCAGCAGCTCCCATCCTCGACAGGGTTACGAGCAGTACTTC
>TRBV6-2/TRBV6-3|TRBD2|TRBJ2-3|.
CASSSSGGQDTQYF
TGTGCCAGCAGTTCATCGGGGGGGCAAGATACGCAGTATTTT
>TRBV24-1|TRBD1|TRBJ1-1|.
CATRATGNLNTEAFF
TGTGCCACCAGGGCGACAGGGAATTTGAACACTGAAGCTTTCTTT
>TRBV20-1|.|TRBJ1-5|many
CSARDRQGYQPQHF
TGCAGTGCTAGAGATCGGCAGGGTTATCAGCCCCAGCATTTT
>TRBV7-9|.|TRBJ2-4|many
CASSFPGLAKNIQYF
TGTGCCAGCAGCTTCCCGGGACTGGCCAAAAACATTCAGTACTTC
>TRBV2|.|TRBJ1-6|.
CASVGPGATYNSPLHF
TGTGCCAGCGTGGGGCCAGGGGCCACCTATAATTCACCCCTCCACTTT
>TRBV12-3/TRBV12-4|.|TRBJ1-2|few
CASTSGENYGHTF
TGTGCCAGCACTTCAGGGGAAAATTATGGCCACACCTTC
>TRBV10-3|.|TRBJ1-5|few
CAISEAEFNQPQHF
TGTGCCATCAGTGAGGCGGAATTCAATCAGCCCCAGCATTTT
>TRBV13|.|TRBJ2-1|.
CASSMRGPNEQFF
TGTGCCAGCAGCATGCGGGGGCCCAATGAGCAGTTCTTC
>TRBV27|TRBD1|TRBJ2-7|many
CASSFAGTEVYEQYF
TGTGCCAGCAGTTTTGCCGGGACAGAGGTCTACGAGCAGTACTTC
>TRBV15|TRBD2|TRBJ2-1|.
CATSRETSGGRSSYNEQFF
TGTGCCACCAGCAGAGAAACTAGCGGGGGCCGGAGCTCCTACAATGAGCAGTTCTTC
>TRBV15|.|TRBJ2-5|many
CATSRDLPRRETQYF
TGTGCCACCAGCAGAGATCTGCCCAGGCGAGAGACCCAGTACTTC
>TRBV7-2|TRBD2|TRBJ2-7|.
CAAGGGTYEQYF
TGTGCCGCGGGGGGGGGAACCTACGAGCAGTACTTC
>TRBV5-5|.|TRBJ2-5|many
CASSWGSGRETQYF
TGTGCCAGCAGCTGGGGGTCAGGCCGGGAGACCCAGTACTTC
>TRBV12-3/TRBV12-4|.|TRBJ2-1|.
CASTLPRGYEQFF
TGTGCCAGCACCCTTCCCAGGGGCTATGAGCAGTTCTTC
>TRBV9|.|TRBJ1-1|few
CASSVALVNTEAFF
TGTGCCAGCAGCGTAGCTCTAGTGAACACTGAAGCTTTCTTT
>TRBV24-1|.|TRBJ1-5|many
CATSDSTGFQPQHF
TGTGCCACCAGTGATTCGACAGGATTTCAGCCCCAGCATTTT
>TRBV12-3/TRBV12-4|.|TRBJ2-7|.
CASSPRGVEGYEQYF
TGTGCCAGCAGCCCCAGAGGGGTGGAGGGTTACGAGCAGTACTTC
>TRBV9|TRBD1|TRBJ2-7|.
CASSVGGDRGSYEQYF
TGTGCCAGCAGCGTAGGGGGGGACAGGGGCTCCTACGAGCAGTACTTC
>TRBV20-1|.|TRBJ1-5|.
CSARAGGNQPQHF
TGCAGTGCTCGGGCCGGGGGGAATCAGCCCCAGCATTTT
>TRBV2|TRBD2|TRBJ2-1|many
CASRTSGGAYNEQFF
TGTGCCAGCAGGACTAGCGGGGGGGCCTACAATGAGCAGTTCTTC
>TRBV29-1|.|TRBJ2-5|.
CSVEKGQTQYF
TGCAGCGTCGAAAAGGGTCAGACCCAGTACTTC
>TRBV4-1|.|TRBJ1-1|few
CASSQPRGENTEAFF
TGCGCCAGCAGCCAACCAAGGGGGGAGAACACTGAAGCTTTCTTT
>TRBV28|TRBD1|TRBJ1-4|.
CASSYRGEKLFF
TGTGCCAGCAGTTACAGGGGTGAAAAACTGTTTTTT
>TRBV7-3|.|TRBJ2-3|few
CASSLTGGQDTQYF
TGTGCCAGCAGCTTAACCGGAGGCCAGGATACGCAGTATTTT
>TRBV6-6|.|TRBJ1-1|many
CASSWSGQNTEAFF
TGTGCCAGCAGTTGGTCGGGACAGAACACTGAAGCTTTCTTT
>TRBV4-2|TRBD2|TRBJ2-5|.
CASSPGMGRGNQETQYF
TGTGCCAGCAGCCCAGGGATGGGGCGGGGGAACCAAGAGACCCAGTACTTC
>TRBV18|.|TRBJ1-3|many
CASSPGTAGNTIYF
TGTGCCAGCAGCCCCGGGACTGCTGGAAACACCATATATTTT
>TRBV3-1|.|TRBJ1-1|many
CASSEGGYMNTEAFF
TGTGCCAGCAGCGAGGGCGGATACATGAACACTGAAGCTTTCTTT
>TRBV19|.|TRBJ1-4|.
CASMNHGGGEKLFF
TGTGCCAGTATGAACCACGGAGGTGGTGAAAAACTGTTTTTT
>TRBV6-1|.|TRBJ2-3|few
CASSEGGGVTQYF
TGTGCCAGCAGTGAAGGAGGCGGGGTGACGCAGTATTTT
>TRBV2|TRBD1|TRBJ1-5|many
CASSGGQGVYSNQPQHF
TGTGCCAGCAGTGGAGGACAGGGGGTTTATAGCAATCAGCCCCAGCATTTT
>TRBV19|TRBD2|TRBJ2-2|.
CASSTPGLITGELFF
TGTGCCAGTAGTACGCCGGGACTAATCACCGGGGAGCTGTTTTTT
>TRBV20-1|TRBD1|TRBJ1-2|many
CSAIGDRGHYGYTF
TGCAGTGCTATAGGGGACAGGGGTCACTATGGCTACACCTTC
>TRBV19|TRBD1|TRBJ1-5|few
CASSTPDRSGYQPQHF
TGTGCCAGTAGTACCCCGGACAGGAGTGGTTATCAGCCCCAGCATTTT
>TRBV5-6|.|TRBJ1-5|.
CASHIRGWDQPQHF
TGTGCCAGCCACATCCGGGGTTGGGATCAGCCCCAGCATTTT
>TRBV4-1|.|TRBJ2-5|.
CASSQVGRAVETQYF
TGCGCCAGCAGCCAAGTGGGCAGGGCTGTGGAGACCCAGTACTTC